One sample yielded the 8 T cell receptor beta chains listed below, sequenced in a study of T-cell memory formation after mild COVID-19. One entry per CDR3 protein, called by TCRdb with MiXCR from the 5' RACE reads. This table holds over 400,000 distinct CDR3 sequences, around a quarter found once. The sample consisted of PBMCs or a T cell subset sorted from them (not recorded which). These receptors were collected from an adult woman who had mild COVID-19 (a few samples of this study predate the infection). Cell type and time point are not known.

The genes are TRBV6-6 and TRBJ2-5; possible D gene TRBD1, 6 bases. Trimming pared 0 bases from V and 0 bases from J, leaving 11 bases between. CDR1 and CDR2 from the germline V gene are MNHNY and SVGAGI (reference sequence). CDR3 length: 16 residues. The CDR3 loop is CASSYSRQANQETQYF. The CDR3 nucleotides are TGTGCCAGCAGTTACTCCAGACAGGCCAACCAAGAGACCCAGTACTTC.

This clonotype came up a few times. The rearrangement links TRBV28 to TRBJ2-3; tentatively, D is TRBD2 (5 bases). Germline-derived CDR1 and CDR2 are MDHEN and SYDVKM. Trimming shortened V by 3 bases and J by 1 base, and 14 bases separated the two germline ends. The length of the CDR3 is 16 residues. The DNA for the CDR3 is TGTGCCAGCAGTTTTAGTTCGAGGGCCGGCACAGATACGCAGTATTTT. It yields the protein CASSFSSRAGTDTQYF.

This clonotype was counted between two and nine times. The chain uses TRBV12-3 or TRBV12-4 and TRBJ2-5; D gene ambiguous. The length of the CDR3 is 12 residues. Trimming removed 7 bases at V and 2 bases at J, with 8 bases between. CDR3 region: CASTADQETQYF. For the CDR3, the DNA is TGTGCCAGCACGGCGGATCAAGAGACCCAGTACTTC.

This clonotype was seen a few times. At one of its ends the junction is not consistent with the germline gene, which may arise from a read error. The chain employs TRBV5-6 and TRBJ1-5; 12 nucleotides agree with TRBD1. The CDR3 sequence is 15 residues long. CDR1 is SGHDT and CDR2 is YYEEEE in the germline V gene. CDR3 region: CASNLGTGGVGPQHF. The CDR3, as DNA: TGTGCCAGCAACTTGGGGACAGGGGGCGTGGGGCCCCAGCATTTT.

This clonotype has only one observation. The chain carries TRBV20-1 and TRBJ1-5; D perhaps matches TRBD1 (6 bases). The CDR3 has 15 residues. The germline V and J ends were trimmed by 3 bases and 1 base, with 13 bases remaining between them. Germline lookup yields CDR1 DFQATT and CDR2 SNEGSKA (reference sequence). The CDR3 loop reads CSASRQDWSNQPQHF. In DNA form, the CDR3 reads TGCAGTGCTAGCAGACAGGATTGGAGCAATCAGCCCCAGCATTTT.

The V gene is TRBV7-9, the J gene TRBJ2-4; TRBD2 might be the D (7 bases). The CDR3 covers 12 residues. Germline V CDR1 and CDR2: SEHNR, FQNEAQ (reference sequence). CDR3 loop: CATGGRENIQYF. CDR3 in DNA: TGTGCGACCGGGGGGCGTGAAAACATTCAGTACTTC.

This clonotype was observed a handful of times. This sequence joins TRBV6-2 or TRBV6-3 and TRBJ1-5; 7 bases are shared with TRBD1. Germline trimming cut 6 bases from V and 0 bases from J; bases unmatched to any gene: 11. CDR1 and CDR2 from the germline V gene are MNHEY and SVGEGT. The CDR3 totals 17 residues. The DNA for the CDR3 is TGTGCCAGCAGCGAGTACGCCGGGACAGCTAGCAATCAGCCCCAGCATTTT. This translates into CASSEYAGTASNQPQHF.

This chain uses TRBV7-2 with TRBJ2-2, with 9 bases matching TRBD1. Germline V CDR1 and CDR2: SGHTA, FQGNSA. V trimming: 0 bases; J trimming: 7 bases; junction bases outside the gene matches: 3. The CDR3 extends over 15 amino acids. This CDR3 reads CASSLAGQGNGELFF. The CDR3 nucleotides are TGTGCCAGCAGCTTAGCGGGACAGGGTAACGGGGAGCTGTTTTTT.